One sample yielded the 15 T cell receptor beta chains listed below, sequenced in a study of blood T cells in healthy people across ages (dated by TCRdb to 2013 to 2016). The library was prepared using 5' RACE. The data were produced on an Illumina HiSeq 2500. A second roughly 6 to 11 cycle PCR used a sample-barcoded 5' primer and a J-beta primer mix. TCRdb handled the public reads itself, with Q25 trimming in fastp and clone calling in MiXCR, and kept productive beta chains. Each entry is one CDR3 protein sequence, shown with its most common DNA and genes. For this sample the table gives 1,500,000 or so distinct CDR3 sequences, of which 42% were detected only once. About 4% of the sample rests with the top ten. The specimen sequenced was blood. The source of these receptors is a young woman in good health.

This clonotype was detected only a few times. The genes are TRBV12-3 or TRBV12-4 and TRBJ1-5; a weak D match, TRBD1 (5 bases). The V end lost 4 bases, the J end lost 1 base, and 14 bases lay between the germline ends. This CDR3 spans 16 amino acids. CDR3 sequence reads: CASSSNMWGSNQPQHF. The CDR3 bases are TGTGCCAGCAGTTCTAACATGTGGGGCAGCAATCAGCCCCAGCATTTT.

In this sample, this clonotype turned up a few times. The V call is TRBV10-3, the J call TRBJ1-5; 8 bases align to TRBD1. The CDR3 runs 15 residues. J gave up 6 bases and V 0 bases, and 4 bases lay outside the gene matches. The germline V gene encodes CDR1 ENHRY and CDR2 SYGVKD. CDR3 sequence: CAISESWTGSQPQHF. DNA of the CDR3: TGTGCCATCAGTGAGTCGTGGACAGGGAGTCAGCCCCAGCATTTT.

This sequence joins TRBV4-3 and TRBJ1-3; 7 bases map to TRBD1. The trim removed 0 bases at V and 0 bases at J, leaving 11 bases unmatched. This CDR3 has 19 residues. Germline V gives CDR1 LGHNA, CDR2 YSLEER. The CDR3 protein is CASSQDSGGYQRSGNTIYF. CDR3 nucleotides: TGCGCCAGCAGCCAAGATTCAGGGGGTTACCAACGCTCTGGAAACACCATATATTTT.

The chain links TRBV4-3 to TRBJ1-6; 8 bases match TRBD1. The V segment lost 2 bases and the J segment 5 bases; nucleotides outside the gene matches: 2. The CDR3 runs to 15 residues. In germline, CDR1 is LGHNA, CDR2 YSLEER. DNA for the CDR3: TGCGCCAGCAGCCAATCGACAGGGGATAATTCACCCCTCCACTTT. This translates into CASSQSTGDNSPLHF.

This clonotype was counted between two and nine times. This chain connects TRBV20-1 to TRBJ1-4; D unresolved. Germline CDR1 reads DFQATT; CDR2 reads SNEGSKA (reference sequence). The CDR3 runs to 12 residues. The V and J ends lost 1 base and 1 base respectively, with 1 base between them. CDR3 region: CSARGTNEKLFF. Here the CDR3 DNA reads TGCAGTGCTAGAGGAACTAATGAAAAACTGTTTTTT.

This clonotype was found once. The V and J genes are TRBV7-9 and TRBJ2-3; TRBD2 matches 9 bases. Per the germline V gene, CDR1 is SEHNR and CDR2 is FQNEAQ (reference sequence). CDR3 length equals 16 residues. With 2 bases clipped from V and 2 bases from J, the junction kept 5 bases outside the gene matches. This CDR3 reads CASSLFLAGHTDTQYF. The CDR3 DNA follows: TGTGCCAGCAGCTTATTTCTAGCGGGACACACAGATACGCAGTATTTT.

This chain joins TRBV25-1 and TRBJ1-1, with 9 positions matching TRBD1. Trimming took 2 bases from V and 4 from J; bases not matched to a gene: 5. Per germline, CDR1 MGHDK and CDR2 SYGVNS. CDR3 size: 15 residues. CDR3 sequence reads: CASSEPGQGRTEAFF. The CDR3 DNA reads TGTGCCAGCAGTGAACCGGGACAGGGCCGCACTGAAGCTTTCTTT.

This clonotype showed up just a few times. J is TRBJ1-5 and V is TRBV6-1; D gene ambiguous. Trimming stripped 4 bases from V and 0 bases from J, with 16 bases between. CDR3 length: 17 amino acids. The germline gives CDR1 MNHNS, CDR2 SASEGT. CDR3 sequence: CASSALAADVSNQPQHF. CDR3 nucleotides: TGTGCCAGCAGTGCCTTGGCGGCGGACGTTAGCAATCAGCCCCAGCATTTT.

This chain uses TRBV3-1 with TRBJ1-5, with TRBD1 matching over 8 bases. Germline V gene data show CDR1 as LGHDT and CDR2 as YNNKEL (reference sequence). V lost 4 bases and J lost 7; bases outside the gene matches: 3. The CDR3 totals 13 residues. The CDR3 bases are TGTGCCAGCAGCCGACAGGGGAAACAGCCCCAGCATTTT. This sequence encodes CASSRQGKQPQHF.

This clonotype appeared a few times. CDR3 loop: CASSNSPGEQFF. CDR3 nucleotides: TGTGCCAGCAGCAACAGTCCCGGTGAGCAGTTCTTC. J is TRBJ2-1 and V is TRBV3-1; D is unclear. The germline gives CDR1 LGHDT, CDR2 YNNKEL (reference sequence). With 5 bases removed from V and 9 bases from J, the gap between germline ends came to 11 bases. CDR3 size: 12 residues.

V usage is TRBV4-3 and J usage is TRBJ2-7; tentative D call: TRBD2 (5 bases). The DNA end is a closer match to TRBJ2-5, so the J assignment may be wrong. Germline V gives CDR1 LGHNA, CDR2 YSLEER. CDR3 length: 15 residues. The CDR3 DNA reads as TGCGCCAGCAGCCAAGATCGGACTCCCCATGGGACCCAGTACTTC. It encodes CASSQDRTPHGTQYF.

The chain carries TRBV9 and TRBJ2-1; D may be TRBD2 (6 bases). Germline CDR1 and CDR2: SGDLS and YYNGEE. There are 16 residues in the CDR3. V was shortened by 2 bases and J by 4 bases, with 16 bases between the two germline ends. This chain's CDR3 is CASSVGRRGSYNEQFF. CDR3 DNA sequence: TGTGCCAGCAGCGTTGGACGGCGGGGATCATACAATGAGCAGTTCTTC. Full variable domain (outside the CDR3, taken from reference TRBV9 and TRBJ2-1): DSGVTQTPKHLITATGQRVTLRCSPRSGDLSVYWYQQSLDQGLQFLIQYYNGEERAKGNILERFSAQQFPDLHSELNLSSLELGDSALYFCASSVGRRGSYNEQFFGPGTRLTVL.

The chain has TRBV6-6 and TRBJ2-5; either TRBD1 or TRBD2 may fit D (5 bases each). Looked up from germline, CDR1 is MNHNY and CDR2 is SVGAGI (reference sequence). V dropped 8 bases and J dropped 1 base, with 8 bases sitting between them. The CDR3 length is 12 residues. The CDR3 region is CASEGIQETQYF. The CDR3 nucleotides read TGTGCCAGCGAGGGGATCCAAGAGACCCAGTACTTC.

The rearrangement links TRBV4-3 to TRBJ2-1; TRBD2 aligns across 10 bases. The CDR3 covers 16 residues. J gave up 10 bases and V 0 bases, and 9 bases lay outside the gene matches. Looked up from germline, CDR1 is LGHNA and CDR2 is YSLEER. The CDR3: CASSQDFASGRTEQFF. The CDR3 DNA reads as TGCGCCAGCAGCCAAGATTTTGCTAGCGGGAGAACAGAGCAGTTCTTC.

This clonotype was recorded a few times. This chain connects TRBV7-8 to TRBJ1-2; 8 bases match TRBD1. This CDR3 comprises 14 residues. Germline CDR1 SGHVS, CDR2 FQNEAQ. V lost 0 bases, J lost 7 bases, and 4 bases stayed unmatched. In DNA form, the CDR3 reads TGTGCCAGCAGCTTAGCCGGGACAGGTTTTGGCTACACCTTC. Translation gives CASSLAGTGFGYTF.